This passage covers 14 T cell receptor beta chains from one sample sequenced in a study of OX40 agonist ivuxolimab in advanced cancers. Using immunoSEQ multiplex PCR, the repertoire was profiled, and TCRdb retains in-frame clones only, with some absent. The top ten clones hold over 9.5% of a sample with 9,000 to 13,000 clones, about 82% of them seen once. This specimen was CD4+ or CD8+ T cells sorted from blood, taken in a trial of the OX40 agonist ivuxolimab. These receptors all stem from an adult with an advanced solid tumor such as melanoma, head and neck, liver or kidney cancer.

The gene calls are TRBV6-4 and TRBJ2-2, with D hard to call. This CDR3 contains 13 residues. Trimming cost V 3 bases and J 4 bases, with 6 bases left between them. Germline assignment: CDR1 MRHNA and CDR2 SNTAGT. CDR3 region: CASSEASTGELFF. CDR3 nucleotide sequence: TGTGCCAGCAGTGAGGCTAGCACCGGGGAGCTGTTTTTT.

The chain is built from TRBV27 and TRBJ2-1, with D possibly being TRBD1 (5 bases). The CDR3 length is 13 residues. Germline assignment: CDR1 MNHEY and CDR2 SMNVEV (reference sequence). Trimming removed 5 bases at V and 7 bases at J, with 12 bases between. This chain's CDR3 is CASSLNSGNEQFF. Written as DNA, the CDR3 is TGTGCCAGCAGTCTTAATTCAGGGAATGAGCAGTTCTTC.

The chain recombines TRBV27 with TRBJ2-7, with D tentatively TRBD1 (6 bases). The V end was cut by 5 bases, the J end by 3 bases, with 17 bases between. Germline CDR1 is MNHEY and CDR2 is SMNVEV (reference sequence). The CDR3 spans 15 residues. The CDR3 DNA follows: TGTGCCAGCAGTCCGCCCCGGGACACCCACTACGAGCAGTACTTC. Its translation: CASSPPRDTHYEQYF.

The sample holds one count of this clone. This chain joins TRBV5-1 and TRBJ2-1; 12 bases match TRBD2. The J segment lost 15 bases and the V segment lost 3 bases, leaving 13 bases of the junction unmatched. The CDR3 has 15 residues. Germline V gives CDR1 SGHRS, CDR2 YFSETQ. The CDR3 region is CASSSGTSGPKMVFF. DNA of the CDR3: TGCGCCAGCAGCTCCGGGACTAGCGGGCCAAAAATGGTGTTCTTC.

The V call is TRBV27, the J call TRBJ2-7, with TRBD2 identical over 9 bases. CDR3 length equals 16 residues. Germline trimming cut 2 bases from V and 0 bases from J; bases unmatched to any gene: 5. The V gene's germline CDR1 is MNHEY and CDR2 SMNVEV (reference sequence). CDR3 sequence: CASSLTGTSSSYEQYF. The CDR3 DNA sequence: TGTGCCAGCAGTTTAACCGGGACTAGCTCCTCCTACGAGCAGTACTTC.

This rearrangement joins TRBV27 to TRBJ2-2; D not resolved. CDR1 and CDR2 (germline): MNHEY, SMNVEV (reference sequence). V lost 5 bases to trimming and J lost 5 bases, with 12 bases between them. CDR3 size: 14 residues. The DNA of the CDR3 is TGTGCCAGCAGTCCCTCTGTAGGGACCGGGGAGCTGTTTTTT. This gives the protein CASSPSVGTGELFF.

CDR3 in amino acids: CAWRLSEYSVATNEKLFF. CDR3 sequence (DNA): TGTGCCTGGAGGCTTTCAGAATATAGCGTCGCAACTAATGAAAAACTGTTTTTT. V gene TRBV30 combines with J gene TRBJ1-4; D is undetermined. The CDR3 length is 18 residues. V lost 3 bases and J lost 0, with 20 bases in between. CDR1 and CDR2 (germline): GTSNPN, SVGIG (reference sequence).

The chain joins TRBV28 to TRBJ2-7; weak D call: TRBD2 (5 bases). The germline CDR1 and CDR2 sequences are MDHEN and SYDVKM. The CDR3 consists of 12 residues. The V end was cut by 4 bases, the J end by 5 bases, with 9 bases between. CDR3 in amino acids: CASSSTADEQYF. The CDR3 nucleotides are TGTGCCAGCAGTTCTACAGCGGACGAGCAGTACTTC.

The genes are TRBV15 and TRBJ2-1, with D perhaps assigned TRBD1 or TRBD2 (5 bases each). The CDR3 is 15 amino acids. Germline CDR1 LNHNV, CDR2 YYDKDF (reference sequence). The V gene lost 5 bases and the J gene lost 5 bases, with 16 bases spanning the gap. The CDR3 DNA sequence: TGTGCCACCAGCGGAAACTGGGACGGAAACAATGAGCAGTTCTTC. This sequence encodes CATSGNWDGNNEQFF.

This rearrangement joins TRBV27 to TRBJ1-5; 9 bases agree with TRBD1. The germline V gene encodes CDR1 MNHEY and CDR2 SMNVEV (reference sequence). CDR3 length equals 15 residues. J gave up 6 bases and V 6 bases, and 9 bases lay outside the gene matches. Here the CDR3 DNA reads TGTGCCAGCAGCACACGACAGGGGGGGCGTCAGCCCCAGCATTTT. It codes for CASSTRQGGRQPQHF.

The rearrangement links TRBV9 to TRBJ2-5; D is possibly TRBD1 (5 bases). CDR1 is SGDLS and CDR2 is YYNGEE in the germline V gene. The CDR3 length is 15 residues. Trimming cost V 4 bases and J 2 bases, with 15 bases left between them. CDR3 protein: CASSSSPQGQETQYF. CDR3 in DNA: TGTGCCAGCAGCTCCTCCCCCCAGGGACAAGAGACCCAGTACTTC.

The J gene is TRBJ2-1, the V gene TRBV19; possible D gene TRBD2, 6 bases. The V and J ends lost 6 bases and 0 bases respectively, with 9 bases between them. The CDR3 spans 14 residues. CDR1 is LNHDA and CDR2 is SQIVND in the germline V gene (reference sequence). The CDR3 DNA follows: TGTGCCAGTAGAGGAGGGAGCTCCTACAATGAGCAGTTCTTC. As protein: CASRGGSSYNEQFF.

This chain links TRBV28 with TRBJ1-5; 10 bases are a match to TRBD1. From germline, CDR1 is MDHEN and CDR2 SYDVKM. The length of the CDR3 is 13 residues. Losses at the gene ends were 8 bases for V and 11 bases for J; bases not matched to a gene: 9. CDR3: CASGDRGEPAQHF. DNA for the CDR3: TGTGCCAGCGGGGACAGGGGTGAGCCAGCCCAGCATTTT. Full variable domain (missing parts from reference TRBV28 and TRBJ1-5): DVKVTQSSRYLVKRTGEKVFLECVQDMDHENMFWYRQDPGLGLRLIYFSYDVKMKEKGDIPEGYSVSREKKERFSLILESASTNQTSMYLCASGDRGEPAQHFGDGTRLSIL.

The chain has TRBV18 and TRBJ2-7; unclear D gene. CDR1 and CDR2 (germline): KGHSH, LQKENI. V lost 3 bases and J 3 bases, leaving 21 bases between the germline ends. The CDR3 is made up of 17 amino acids. Here the CDR3 DNA reads TGTGCCAGCTCACCCCGCCCGCCAATATCTGAATTCTACGAGCAGTACTTC. Residues: CASSPRPPISEFYEQYF. The full variable domain, its missing parts supplied by reference TRBV18 and TRBJ2-7, is NAGVMQNPRHLVRRRGQEARLRCSPMKGHSHVYWYRQLPEEGLKFMVYLQKENIIDESGMPKERFSAEFPKEGPSILRIQQVVRGDSAAYFCASSPRPPISEFYEQYFGPGTRLTVT.